A selection of T cell receptor beta chains follows, all from one sample in a study of T cells in Graves' hyperthyroidism and ophthalmopathy. Each CDR3 protein is one row after TCRdb ran MiXCR on the multiplex PCR reads. The data contain around 300,000 distinct CDR3 sequences, over 12% of them singletons. The sequencing input was blood. The receptors were gathered from a woman in her fifties or sixties with Graves' hyperthyroidism that later progressed to Graves' ophthalmopathy. Each CDR3 is given with its conserved first and last residue. Each record gives: V gene, D gene, clone size, J gene, CDR3 protein, CDR3 DNA. A D gene is named only where the DNA matches it firmly. Only some rows state a clone size, as once, few, many or a class for expanded clones.

TRBV7-3	TRBD2	NA	TRBJ2-7	CASSITSGTAYEQYF	TGTGCCAGCAGCATCACTAGCGGGACCGCCTACGAGCAGTACTTC
TRBV9	NA	few	TRBJ2-1	CASSVVGEQFF	TGTGCCAGCAGCGTAGTGGGTGAGCAGTTCTTC
TRBV10-3	TRBD1	many	TRBJ1-1	CAISDQGRGLGAFF	TGTGCCATCAGTGATCAGGGCAGGGGGCTTGGGGCTTTCTTT
TRBV6-1	TRBD2	few	TRBJ2-2	CASLRGGAGELFF	TGTGCCAGTCTGCGGGGGGGGGCCGGGGAGCTGTTTTTT
TRBV12-3/TRBV12-4	NA	many	TRBJ1-5	CASSFRSPNQPQHF	TGTGCCAGCAGTTTTAGGAGTCCCAATCAGCCCCAGCATTTT
TRBV6-1	NA	many	TRBJ2-7	CASSPTGFGYEQYF	TGTGCCAGCAGTCCCACAGGGTTCGGCTACGAGCAGTACTTC
TRBV12-3/TRBV12-4	NA	many	TRBJ2-4	CASSLLQGNIQYF	TGTGCCAGCAGTTTACTCCAGGGTAACATTCAGTACTTC
TRBV6-5	TRBD1	NA	TRBJ1-3	CASSYGQDVNTIYF	TGTGCCAGCAGTTACGGACAGGATGTAAACACCATATATTTT
TRBV20-1	NA	few	TRBJ2-2	CSAIRGRNTGELFF	TGCAGTGCTATCAGGGGCCGGAACACCGGGGAGCTGTTTTTT
TRBV5-1	TRBD2	NA	TRBJ2-1	CASSVASGSGSYNEQFF	TGTGCCAGCAGCGTAGCTAGCGGGAGTGGCTCCTACAATGAGCAGTTCTTC
TRBV12-3/TRBV12-4	NA	once	TRBJ1-3	CASSESTGGNTIYF	TGTGCCAGCAGTGAAAGTACAGGCGGAAACACCATATATTTT
TRBV20-1	NA	once	TRBJ2-7	CSARKGPPANEQYF	TGCAGTGCTAGAAAGGGCCCTCCCGCGAACGAGCAGTACTTC
TRBV19	TRBD2	many	TRBJ2-1	CASSSRTSGRPGEQFF	TGTGCCAGTAGCAGCCGGACTAGCGGGAGGCCAGGAGAGCAGTTCTTC
TRBV7-9	NA	many	TRBJ2-1	CASSLGAVTSSYNEQFF	TGTGCCAGCAGCTTAGGGGCGGTCACTAGCTCCTACAATGAGCAGTTCTTC
TRBV5-1	TRBD1	many	TRBJ1-1	CASSLYPTGGLGTEAFF	TGCGCCAGCAGCTTGTACCCAACAGGGGGTCTGGGCACTGAAGCTTTCTTT
TRBV27	NA	NA	TRBJ2-3	CASSFAGATDTRYF	TGTGCCAGCAGTTTCGCCGGGGCCACAGATACGCGGTATTTT
TRBV2	NA	once	TRBJ1-2	CASSRSNPANYGYTF	TGTGCCAGCAGTCGATCTAACCCAGCTAACTATGGCTACACCTTC
TRBV5-1	TRBD2	many	TRBJ2-1	CASSLSLAGGPGNEQFF	TGCGCCAGCAGCCTGTCACTAGCGGGAGGGCCTGGAAATGAGCAGTTCTTC
TRBV9	NA	few	TRBJ2-3	CASSSEIGLSTDTQYF	TGTGCCAGCAGCTCTGAGATAGGACTAAGCACAGATACGCAGTATTTT
TRBV28	NA	once	TRBJ1-5	CASSLSVGPPDQPQHF	TGTGCCAGCAGTTTGTCAGTTGGGCCTCCAGATCAGCCCCAGCATTTT
TRBV7-2	NA	many	TRBJ2-3	CASSRTRTSTDTQYF	TGTGCCAGCAGCCGTACTAGGACTAGCACAGATACGCAGTATTTT
TRBV6-1	NA	NA	TRBJ2-7	CASRSQVQSSYERYF	TGTGCCAGCAGGAGTCAGGTTCAAAGCTCCTACGAGCGGTACTTC
TRBV29-1	NA	many	TRBJ2-7	CSVAGSQGYEQYF	TGCAGCGTAGCGGGTAGCCAAGGCTACGAGCAGTACTTC
TRBV6-1	NA	many	TRBJ1-5	CDPSSSPRYGVNQPQHF	TGTGACCCCTCCTCCAGTCCCAGATACGGGGTGAATCAGCCCCAGCATTTT
TRBV18	TRBD2	many	TRBJ2-7	CASSPGTSGILSYEQYF	TGTGCCAGCTCACCCGGGACTAGCGGGATCCTCTCCTACGAGCAGTACTTC
TRBV7-8	NA	many	TRBJ1-1	CASSPYRVAGTEAFF	TGTGCCAGCAGCCCCTACAGGGTTGCTGGGACTGAAGCTTTCTTT
TRBV7-9	NA	many	TRBJ2-1	CASSPPSMGGNEQFF	TGTGCCAGCAGCCCGCCCTCCATGGGGGGAAATGAGCAGTTCTTC
TRBV27	NA	few	TRBJ2-2	CASSLFGRTATGELFF	TGTGCCAGCAGTTTATTTGGCAGGACTGCAACCGGGGAGCTGTTTTTT
TRBV10-2	NA	once	TRBJ1-1	CASGNPGRARAFF	TGCGCCAGCGGTAACCCAGGGAGGGCCCGAGCTTTCTTT
TRBV19	NA	NA	TRBJ2-6	CASSISSSEANVLTF	TGTGCCAGTAGTATCTCGAGCTCTGAGGCCAACGTCCTGACTTTC
TRBV3-1	TRBD2	many	TRBJ2-2	CASSSGLAGLNTGELFF	TGTGCCAGCAGCTCGGGACTAGCGGGCCTTAACACCGGGGAGCTGTTTTTT
TRBV25-1	TRBD1	NA	TRBJ1-5	CATQGAGNQPQHF	TGTGCCACCCAGGGGGCTGGCAATCAGCCCCAGCATTTT
TRBV28	NA	many	TRBJ1-5	CASGRTNQPQHF	TGTGCCAGCGGAAGGACCAATCAGCCCCAGCATTTT
TRBV2	NA	many	TRBJ2-5	CACSVKETQYF	TGTGCCTGCTCGGTAAAAGAGACCCAGTACTTC
TRBV19	NA	few	TRBJ1-4	CASNRGREKLFF	TGTGCCAGTAACCGGGGTAGGGAAAAACTGTTTTTT
TRBV6-1	TRBD2	many	TRBJ2-1	CASSGTSGTNNNEQFF	TGTGCCAGCAGTGGGACTAGCGGGACCAACAACAATGAGCAGTTCTTC
TRBV7-6	TRBD2	many	TRBJ2-5	CASSPAGDYQETQYF	TGTGCCAGCAGCCCAGCGGGAGACTACCAAGAGACCCAGTACTTC
TRBV6-2/TRBV6-3	NA	many	TRBJ2-4	CASSPTTASKNIQYF	TGTGCCAGCAGCCCGACGACAGCATCCAAAAACATTCAGTACTTC
TRBV7-9	NA	many	TRBJ1-1	CASSLATLRRVDTEAFF	TGTGCCAGCAGCTTGGCAACACTGCGAAGAGTGGACACTGAAGCTTTCTTT
TRBV6-5	NA	many	TRBJ2-2	CASSFLVTGELFF	TGTGCCAGCAGTTTCTTAGTCACCGGGGAGCTGTTTTTT
TRBV3-1	TRBD1	many	TRBJ2-5	CASSHNLGQRETQYF	TGTGCCAGCAGCCATAACCTGGGACAGAGGGAGACCCAGTACTTC
TRBV20-1	NA	few	TRBJ1-1	CSARGGDVNTEAFF	TGCAGTGCTAGGGGGGGGGATGTGAACACTGAAGCTTTCTTT
TRBV19	NA	few	TRBJ2-2	CASSIWVTGELFF	TGTGCCAGTAGTATATGGGTCACCGGGGAGCTGTTTTTT
TRBV18	NA	many	TRBJ1-1	CASSGSREDTEAFF	TGTGCCAGCTCAGGGTCCAGGGAGGACACTGAAGCTTTCTTT
TRBV27	NA	few	TRBJ2-6	CASSPPTSTGANVLTF	TGTGCCAGCAGTCCCCCGACTAGTACCGGGGCCAACGTCCTGACTTTC
TRBV20-1	NA	many	TRBJ2-1	CSAPTGINEQFF	TGCAGTGCCCCGACGGGCATTAATGAGCAGTTCTTC
TRBV11-3	TRBD1	many	TRBJ2-5	CASSSKTGKGETQYF	TGTGCCAGCAGCTCGAAGACAGGGAAGGGGGAGACCCAGTACTTC
TRBV28	TRBD2	many	TRBJ2-1	CASNSLTSGKDEQFF	TGTGCCAGCAATTCACTGACTAGCGGGAAGGATGAGCAGTTCTTC
TRBV5-1	NA	many	TRBJ1-1	CASSLARRGANTEAFF	TGCGCCAGCAGCTTGGCCCGTCGTGGGGCGAACACTGAAGCTTTCTTT
TRBV9	TRBD2	NA	TRBJ2-2	CASSVTSGIHGRTGELFF	TGTGCCAGCAGCGTGACTAGCGGGATCCATGGGCGCACCGGGGAGCTGTTTTTT
TRBV12-3/TRBV12-4	TRBD2	NA	TRBJ2-1	CASRVTSGRASYNEQFF	TGTGCCAGCAGGGTAACTAGCGGGAGGGCCTCCTACAATGAGCAGTTCTTC
TRBV20-1	NA	few	TRBJ2-5	CSAPVGQETQYF	TGCAGTGCCCCGGTGGGGCAAGAGACCCAGTACTTC